Reported below is one T cell receptor (beta chain). This sample is drawn from a study of blood T cell repertoires in COVID-19. TCRdb's table, derived via immunoSEQ multiplex PCR, lists solely in-frame clones and lacks some. The top ten clones hold 6.3% of a sample with over 250,000 clones, 90% of them seen once. The sequence was collected from a woman aged 45-65 years with COVID-19, enrolled during active disease. Sequenced sample: peripheral blood.

Here the CDR3 DNA reads TGTGCCAGCAGCTTAGGCCAGGGGGGCCTCTATGGCTACACCTTC. This sequence encodes CASSLGQGGLYGYTF. The rearrangement joins TRBV7-8 to TRBJ1-2; 7 bases align to TRBD1. CDR3 size: 15 residues. V lost 1 base, J lost 4 bases, and 6 bases stayed unmatched. Germline V gene data show CDR1 as SGHVS and CDR2 as FQNEAQ.